The clone carrying this T cell receptor (beta chain) was counted a single time. What it binds is unknown. This entry is derived from a study of shared clonotypes between healthy human individuals. This table comes from immunoSEQ multiplex PCR, and its TCRdb copy is limited to in-frame clones, with some not included. Here the sample spans under 850,000 clones, roughly 72% being singletons. This CDR3 spans 14 amino acids. Germline assignment: CDR1 SGHRS and CDR2 YFSETQ. Trimming took 0 bases from V and 4 from J, leaving 10 bases between them. Study outcomes and limitations: Naive subsets generally exceeded memory subsets in estimated richness. Relative to their counterparts shared across all four donors, non-shared clonotypes exhibited diminished generation probabilities.

The chain is built from TRBV5-1 and TRBJ1-2; D is possibly TRBD1 (6 bases). This TCR was sampled from a woman aged 25 to 39 in good health. Sample: memory CD4+ T cells sorted from blood. Subset in this sample: CD45RA-negative fraction. The CDR3 nucleotides read TGCGCCAGCAGCTTGGGTTGGGGGGCCTATGGCTACACCTTC. It encodes CASSLGWGAYGYTF.